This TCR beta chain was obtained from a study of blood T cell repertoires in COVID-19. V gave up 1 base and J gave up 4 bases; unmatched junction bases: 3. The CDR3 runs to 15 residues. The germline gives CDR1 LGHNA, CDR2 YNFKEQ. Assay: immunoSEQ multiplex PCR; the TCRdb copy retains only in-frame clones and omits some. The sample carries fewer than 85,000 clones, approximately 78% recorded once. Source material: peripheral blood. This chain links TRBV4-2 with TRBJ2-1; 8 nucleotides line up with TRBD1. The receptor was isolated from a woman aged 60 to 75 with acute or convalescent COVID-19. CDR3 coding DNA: TGTGCCAGCAGCCAAGCCCGACAGGGGTACAATGAGCAGTTCTTC. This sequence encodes CASSQARQGYNEQFF.